One sample yielded the 18 T cell receptor beta chains listed below, sequenced in a study of shared clonotypes between healthy human individuals. TCRdb's copy holds only in-frame clones and misses some; the assay was immunoSEQ multiplex PCR. The sample lists over a million clones; approximately 78% were seen once. Specimen: memory CD4+ T cells from PBMCs. Subset of the sample: CD45RA-negative fraction. The source of these receptors is a man aged 18-30 years in good health. Some clones in this sample may be carry-over from other donors' samples.

The chain joins TRBV2 to TRBJ1-5; perhaps TRBD1 as D (5 bases). The germline gives CDR1 SNHLY, CDR2 FYNNEI. Trimming took 0 bases from V and 6 from J, leaving 12 bases between them. The CDR3 totals 15 residues. CDR3 residues: CASSEAGTPGQPQHF. The CDR3 DNA follows: TGTGCCAGCAGTGAAGCGGGGACTCCGGGTCAGCCCCAGCATTTT.

V and J are TRBV19 and TRBJ2-2, with 8 bases identical to TRBD1. There are 15 residues in the CDR3. With V trimmed by 6 bases and J by 0 bases, 3 bases remained unmatched. CDR1 is LNHDA, CDR2 SQIVND, per germline (reference sequence). The CDR3 region has the DNA TGTGCCAGTAGAATACAGGGGGCGAACACCGGGGAGCTGTTTTTT. Its translation is CASRIQGANTGELFF.

The V call is TRBV6-5, the J call TRBJ2-3; D ambiguous. This CDR3 comprises 14 residues. The germline gives CDR1 MNHEY, CDR2 SVGAGI. The germline V and J ends were trimmed by 0 bases and 0 bases, with 4 bases remaining between them. The CDR3 here is CASSYSYSTDTQYF. CDR3 bases: TGTGCCAGCAGTTACTCCTATAGCACAGATACGCAGTATTTT.

This clone was picked up one time. The chain has TRBV15 and TRBJ2-2, with D perhaps matching TRBD1 (5 bases). Germline loops: CDR1 LNHNV, CDR2 YYDKDF (reference sequence). The CDR3 loop spans 17 amino acids. V was pared by 1 base and J by 2 bases, with 14 bases between. As DNA, the CDR3 is TGTGCCACCAGCAGAGCCCCTGGCAGGGAAAACACCGGGGAGCTGTTTTTT. This sequence encodes CATSRAPGRENTGELFF.

The chain has TRBV28 and TRBJ2-7, with D uncertain. The CDR3 is 12 residues long. V was pared by 6 bases and J by 10 bases, with 16 bases between. CDR1 MDHEN and CDR2 SYDVKM come from the germline V gene. Here the CDR3 reads CASSPSWNRQYF. CDR3 bases: TGTGCCAGCAGCCCCTCATGGAACCGACAGTACTTC.

The chain uses TRBV7-9 and TRBJ2-7; D possibly uses TRBD1 or TRBD2 (5 bases each). The CDR3 is made up of 17 amino acids. Germline loops: CDR1 SEHNR, CDR2 FQNEAQ (reference sequence). V lost 1 base and J lost 0, with 16 bases in between. Here the CDR3 reads CASSLGGRTILSYEQYF. The CDR3 nucleotides read TGTGCCAGCAGCTTAGGGGGACGGACCATTCTCTCCTACGAGCAGTACTTC. Looking up the rest from reference TRBV7-9 and TRBJ2-7 gives the full variable domain: DTGVSQNPRHKITKRGQNVTFRCDPISEHNRLYWYRQTLGQGPEFLTYFQNEAQLEKSRLLSDRFSAERPKGSFSTLEIQRTEQGDSAMYLCASSLGGRTILSYEQYFGPGTRLTVT.

This chain uses TRBV9 with TRBJ2-1; D unresolved. The ends were cut back, 2 bases at V and 2 bases at J, with 5 bases in the middle. The CDR3 extends over 13 amino acids. The germline V gene encodes CDR1 SGDLS and CDR2 YYNGEE. This CDR3 reads CASSVMPYNEQFF. CDR3 in DNA: TGTGCCAGCAGCGTCATGCCCTACAATGAGCAGTTCTTC.

V gene TRBV7-8 combines with J gene TRBJ1-2, with a possible D match to TRBD1 (6 bases). This CDR3 spans 13 amino acids. The germline V gene encodes CDR1 SGHVS and CDR2 FQNEAQ. The V and J ends lost 2 bases and 5 bases respectively, with 9 bases between them. Written as DNA, the CDR3 is TGTGCCAGCAGCTTACAGGGGAAATATGGCTACACCTTC. Translated: CASSLQGKYGYTF.

The chain employs TRBV11-2 and TRBJ2-7; D is possibly TRBD1 (6 bases). CDR1 and CDR2 from the germline V gene are SGHAT and FQNNGV. The CDR3 has 14 amino acids. Trimming left V 5 bases short and J 8 bases short, with 19 bases between. The CDR3 is CASSRDTAYGKQYF. In DNA form, the CDR3 reads TGTGCCAGCAGCCGGGACACCGCTTACGGGAAGCAGTACTTC.

This chain links TRBV28 with TRBJ2-5; no clear D. V lost 10 bases, J lost 0 bases, and 6 bases lay in between. The CDR3 runs to 11 residues. Germline V lookup: CDR1 MDHEN, CDR2 SYDVKM. Written as DNA, the CDR3 is TGTGCCACCGCGTACCAAGAGACCCAGTACTTC. Its protein product is CATAYQETQYF.

This clone was recorded only once. The identical CDR3 is also encoded by other nucleotide sequences in the sample. The gene calls are TRBV15 and TRBJ1-5, with D hard to call. Germline V lookup: CDR1 LNHNV, CDR2 YYDKDF (reference sequence). There are 13 residues in the CDR3. Trimming left V 0 bases short and J 7 bases short, with 7 bases between. CDR3 in DNA: TGTGCCACCAGCAGAGATCGGGGACAGCCCCAGCATTTT. Encoded protein: CATSRDRGQPQHF. Full variable domain (remainder filled in from reference TRBV15 and TRBJ1-5): DAMVIQNPRYQVTQFGKPVTLSCSQTLNHNVMYWYQQKSSQAPKLLFHYYDKDFNNEADTPDNFQSRRPNTSFCFLDIRSPGLGDTAMYLCATSRDRGQPQHFGDGTRLSIL.

V gene TRBV29-1 combines with J gene TRBJ2-7; D is uncertain. Germline V gene lookup returns CDR1 SQVTM and CDR2 ANQGSEA. V was trimmed by 6 bases and J by 1 base, leaving 16 bases between them. The CDR3 has 14 amino acids. In DNA form, the CDR3 reads TGCAGCGTGCGGTCAGACGTGTCTTCCTACGAGCAGTACTTC. Protein sequence: CSVRSDVSSYEQYF.

Remarks on this clone: The same CDR3 can be traced to other DNA sequences in this sample. For the CDR3, the DNA is TGCGCCAGCAGCTCCCAGACAGGGCAAGGTGGAGAAAAACTGTTTTTT. Translation gives CASSSQTGQGGEKLFF. V and J are TRBV5-1 and TRBJ1-4, with 7 nucleotides matching TRBD1. The germline V gene encodes CDR1 SGHRS and CDR2 YFSETQ. This CDR3 has 16 amino acids. V lost 3 bases to trimming and J lost 8 bases; unmatched junction nucleotides: 13.

The J gene is TRBJ2-3, the V gene TRBV7-9; D uncertain. Germline V lookup: CDR1 SEHNR, CDR2 FQNEAQ (reference sequence). Trimming removed 4 bases at V and 0 bases at J, with 8 bases between. The CDR3 runs 14 residues. CDR3 residues: CASSSSTSTDTQYF. The CDR3 bases are TGTGCCAGCAGCTCTAGTACTAGCACAGATACGCAGTATTTT.

The rearrangement links TRBV6-1 to TRBJ2-7, with TRBD1 matching over 7 bases. The CDR3 is made up of 13 amino acids. V gave up 6 bases and J gave up 1 base; unmatched junction bases: 3. Germline V lookup: CDR1 MNHNS, CDR2 SASEGT. DNA for the CDR3: TGTGCCAGCAGAGACAGGGAATCCTACGAGCAGTACTTC. Residues: CASRDRESYEQYF.

The chain couples TRBV27 to TRBJ2-5; 12 bases agree with TRBD2. The V segment lost 5 bases and the J segment 6 bases; nucleotides outside the gene matches: 10. CDR3 length: 16 residues. CDR1 MNHEY and CDR2 SMNVEV come from the germline V gene (reference sequence). The CDR3 DNA follows: TGTGCCAGCAGTATCGCTGGGACTAGCGGGCCGAAGACCCAGTACTTC. Its protein is CASSIAGTSGPKTQYF.

Ten or more counts support this clone. J is TRBJ1-3 and V is TRBV6-6, with 10 bases identical to TRBD1. CDR1 is MNHNY and CDR2 is SVGAGI in the germline V gene (reference sequence). V was pared by 5 bases and J by 4 bases, with 2 bases of the junction left unmatched. This CDR3 region has 14 residues. CDR3 protein: CASSPGQGGNTIYF. The CDR3 DNA follows: TGTGCCAGCAGTCCGGGACAGGGGGGAAACACCATATATTTT.

The V and J genes are TRBV20-1 and TRBJ2-7; 8 positions match TRBD2. The V segment lost 6 bases and the J segment 12 bases; nucleotides outside the gene matches: 10. The CDR3 sequence is 11 residues long. Per the germline V gene, CDR1 is DFQATT and CDR2 is SNEGSKA (reference sequence). CDR3 DNA sequence: TGCAGTGCCCGGGGGGGTCCCTCTGGGTACTTC. This encodes CSARGGPSGYF.